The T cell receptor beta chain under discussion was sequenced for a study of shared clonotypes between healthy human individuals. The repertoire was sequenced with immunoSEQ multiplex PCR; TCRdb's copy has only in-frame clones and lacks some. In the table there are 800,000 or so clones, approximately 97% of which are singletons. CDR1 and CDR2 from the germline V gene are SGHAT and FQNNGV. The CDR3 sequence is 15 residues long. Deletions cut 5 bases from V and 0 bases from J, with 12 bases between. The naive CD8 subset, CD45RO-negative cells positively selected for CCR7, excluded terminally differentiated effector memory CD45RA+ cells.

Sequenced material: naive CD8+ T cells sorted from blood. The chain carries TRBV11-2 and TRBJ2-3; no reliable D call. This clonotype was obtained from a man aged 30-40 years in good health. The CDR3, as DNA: TGTGCCAGCAGCGCACAGTTAACAAGCACAGATACGCAGTATTTT. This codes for CASSAQLTSTDTQYF. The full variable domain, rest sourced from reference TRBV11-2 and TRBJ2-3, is EAGVAQSPRYKIIEKRQSVAFWCNPISGHATLYWYQQILGQGPKLLIQFQNNGVVDDSQLPKDRFSAERLKGVDSTLKIQPAKLEDSAVYLCASSAQLTSTDTQYFGPGTRLTVL.